These 24 T cell receptor beta chains came from one sample sequenced in a study of blood T cell repertoires in COVID-19. Produced via immunoSEQ multiplex PCR; TCRdb's table is partial and in-frame only. The table has about 35,000 clones, around 87% seen once. The specimen was peripheral blood. These receptors were taken from a human donor in a cohort sampled during active COVID-19.

This clone appeared once. V gene TRBV5-4 combines with J gene TRBJ1-1; 9 nucleotides align to TRBD1. With 3 bases clipped from V and 1 base from J, the junction kept 7 bases outside the gene matches. Germline values: CDR1 SGHNT, CDR2 YYREEE (reference sequence). The CDR3 consists of 16 residues. For the CDR3, the DNA is TGTGCCAGCAGCTCCCGGGACAGGGTCCCGAACACTGAAGCTTTCTTT. Protein: CASSSRDRVPNTEAFF.

The gene calls are TRBV25-1 and TRBJ2-4; perhaps TRBD2 as D (6 bases). V was clipped by 8 bases and J by 0 bases, with 8 bases between them. In germline, CDR1 is MGHDK, CDR2 SYGVNS. The CDR3 has 13 residues. The chain's CDR3 is CASGGTAKNIQYF. The CDR3 DNA is TGTGCCAGCGGGGGGACAGCCAAAAACATTCAGTACTTC.

This sequence joins TRBV11-2 and TRBJ1-4, with D tentatively TRBD1 (5 bases). With 4 bases removed from V and 4 bases from J, the gap between germline ends came to 16 bases. Germline values: CDR1 SGHAT, CDR2 FQNNGV. CDR3 size: 16 residues. The CDR3 region has the DNA TGTGCCAGCAGCTCAGGGATTCGGGCACTTAATGAAAAACTGTTTTTT. Residues: CASSSGIRALNEKLFF.

The J gene is TRBJ2-7, the V gene TRBV6-5, with 7 nucleotides matching TRBD1. Trimming cost V 6 bases and J 2 bases; bases outside gene matches: 10. Germline CDR1 and CDR2: MNHEY and SVGAGI. This CDR3 comprises 15 residues. CDR3 region: CASRYDRAGTYEQYF. The CDR3 DNA follows: TGTGCCAGCAGGTACGACAGGGCCGGAACCTACGAGCAGTACTTC.

The genes are TRBV7-9 and TRBJ1-6; D is unresolved. The CDR3 consists of 14 residues. Per the germline V gene, CDR1 is SEHNR and CDR2 is FQNEAQ (reference sequence). Trimming cost V 1 base and J 9 bases, with 10 bases left between them. CDR3 sequence (DNA): TGTGCCAGCAGCTTAGGCCAAGACTCTTCACCCCTCCACTTT. Translation gives CASSLGQDSSPLHF.

V is TRBV4-3 and J is TRBJ2-1; 11 bases align to TRBD2. Per the germline V gene, CDR1 is LGHNA and CDR2 is YSLEER. J was trimmed by 1 base and V by 3 bases; bases with no gene match: 8. This CDR3 contains 18 residues. The CDR3, as DNA: TGCGCCAGCAGCCATCATACTAGCGGGGGACGGTCCTACAATGAGCAGTTCTTC. Translation: CASSHHTSGGRSYNEQFF.

The chain uses TRBV18 and TRBJ2-1; TRBD1 is a possible D gene (6 bases). Trimming pared 1 base from V and 5 bases from J, leaving 12 bases between. The V gene's germline CDR1 is KGHSH and CDR2 LQKENI. This CDR3 has 15 residues. The CDR3 sequence: CASSPHRAGDNEQFF. In nucleotides, the CDR3 is TGTGCCAGCTCACCACATCGGGCAGGGGACAATGAGCAGTTCTTC. Full variable domain (rest looked up from reference TRBV18 and TRBJ2-1): NAGVMQNPRHLVRRRGQEARLRCSPMKGHSHVYWYRQLPEEGLKFMVYLQKENIIDESGMPKERFSAEFPKEGPSILRIQQVVRGDSAAYFCASSPHRAGDNEQFFGPGTRLTVL.

This sequence joins TRBV3-1 (or the pseudogene TRBV3-2) and TRBJ1-5, with 8 positions matching TRBD1. Germline values: CDR1 LGHDT, CDR2 YNNKEL (reference sequence). V lost 4 bases, J lost 3 bases, and 5 bases stayed unmatched. The CDR3 runs to 15 residues. The CDR3 DNA reads as TGTGCCAGCAGCCCGACAGGGGTGGCCAATCAGCCCCAGCATTTT. It specifies CASSPTGVANQPQHF.

This chain joins TRBV19 and TRBJ1-5; D is possibly TRBD1 (5 bases). V shed 7 bases and J shed 4 bases, with 11 bases lying between them. The CDR3 runs 13 residues. CDR1 and CDR2 (germline): LNHDA, SQIVND (reference sequence). The CDR3 sequence is CASNFQGNQPQHF. CDR3 in DNA: TGTGCCAGTAACTTCCAGGGAAATCAGCCCCAGCATTTT. Looking up the rest from reference TRBV19 and TRBJ1-5 gives the full variable domain: DGGITQSPKYLFRKEGQNVTLSCEQNLNHDAMYWYRQDPGQGLRLIYYSQIVNDFQKGDIAEGYSVSREKKESFPLTVTSAQKNPTAFYLCASNFQGNQPQHFGDGTRLSIL.

The chain joins TRBV5-8 to TRBJ2-3; 11 nucleotides agree with TRBD2. This CDR3 contains 16 residues. The germline CDR1 and CDR2 sequences are SGHTS and YDEGEE. With V trimmed by 3 bases and J by 0 bases, 3 bases remained unmatched. CDR3 residues: CASSSRLAGSTDTQYF. In DNA, the CDR3 is TGTGCCAGCAGCTCCCGACTAGCGGGGAGCACAGATACGCAGTATTTT. The full variable domain, rest sourced from reference TRBV5-8 and TRBJ2-3, is EAGVTQSPTHLIKTRGQQATLRCSPISGHTSVYWYQQALGLGLQFLLWYDEGEERNRGNFPPRFSGRQFPNYSSELNVNALELEDSALYLCASSSRLAGSTDTQYFGPGTRLTVL.

CDR3 amino acids: CASSPSTAGGSYNEQFF. In DNA form, the CDR3 reads TGCGCCAGCAGCCCCTCCACTGCGGGGGGCTCCTACAATGAGCAGTTCTTC. The gene calls are TRBV4-3 and TRBJ2-1, with 8 bases lining up with TRBD2. From germline, CDR1 is LGHNA and CDR2 YSLEER. This CDR3 has 17 amino acids. J was trimmed by 0 bases and V by 4 bases; bases with no gene match: 8.

The V call is TRBV10-3, the J call TRBJ2-5; D is unclear. In germline, CDR1 is ENHRY, CDR2 SYGVKD. V was trimmed by 4 bases and J by 5 bases, leaving 14 bases between them. This CDR3 comprises 14 residues. The CDR3 DNA follows: TGTGCCATCAGTGTAAGGCAGGCCGGCGAGACCCAGTACTTC. This encodes CAISVRQAGETQYF.

This chain joins TRBV4-3 and TRBJ1-4, with 8 bases lining up with TRBD1. V lost 6 bases and J lost 5; bases outside the gene matches: 8. The CDR3 loop spans 15 amino acids. Germline V gene lookup returns CDR1 LGHNA and CDR2 YSLEER. The CDR3 is CASRPTDRVNEKLFF. As DNA, the CDR3 is TGCGCCAGCAGACCAACGGACAGGGTAAATGAAAAACTGTTTTTT.

The chain joins TRBV5-1 to TRBJ2-1, with D possibly being TRBD1 (5 bases). The CDR3 contains 16 residues. Germline lookup yields CDR1 SGHRS and CDR2 YFSETQ. V shed 0 bases and J shed 5 bases, with 15 bases lying between them. As DNA, the CDR3 is TGCGCCAGCAGCTTGGGAGACAGCCCCTTACACAATGAGCAGTTCTTC. This codes for CASSLGDSPLHNEQFF.

The chain carries TRBV11-3 and TRBJ2-3, with a possible D match to TRBD1 (7 bases). Per the germline V gene, CDR1 is SGHNT and CDR2 is YENEEA. V was pared by 5 bases and J by 4 bases, with 16 bases between. CDR3 length equals 15 residues. Here the CDR3 DNA reads TGTGCCAGCAGCCCGGACAGCAGGGGGGCAGATACGCAGTATTTT. This codes for CASSPDSRGADTQYF.

The genes are TRBV27 and TRBJ2-3, with 12 nucleotides matching TRBD2. Germline assignment: CDR1 MNHEY and CDR2 SMNVEV (reference sequence). The junction had 8 bases not matched to a gene; V was cut back by 5 bases and J by 5 bases. The CDR3 consists of 16 residues. In DNA form, the CDR3 reads TGTGCCAGCAGTCGGGCTAGCGGGGGGGCCCAAGATACGCAGTATTTT. Translating it yields CASSRASGGAQDTQYF.

V is TRBV24-1 and J is TRBJ2-3; D is uncertain. V was pared by 4 bases and J by 0 bases, with 10 bases between. In germline, CDR1 is KGHDR, CDR2 SFDVKD. The CDR3 length is 15 residues. This chain's CDR3 is CATSDPRASTDTQYF. In DNA form, the CDR3 reads TGTGCCACCAGTGACCCGCGTGCGAGCACAGATACGCAGTATTTT.

The CDR3 loop reads CASSGGGGGAAGELFF. The CDR3 bases are TGCGCCAGCAGCGGAGGCGGCGGGGGGGCGGCCGGGGAGCTGTTTTTT. The genes are TRBV5-1 and TRBJ2-2; TRBD2 matches 9 bases. V lost 4 bases to trimming and J lost 6 bases; unmatched junction nucleotides: 10. Germline loops: CDR1 SGHRS, CDR2 YFSETQ. This CDR3 region has 16 residues.

The chain combines TRBV29-1 with TRBJ1-5, with D uncertain. The CDR3 is 13 amino acids. V lost 6 bases and J lost 4, with 13 bases in between. The germline V gene has CDR1 SQVTM and CDR2 ANQGSEA. The CDR3 loop is CSVGGQNNQPQHF. DNA of the CDR3: TGCAGCGTCGGTGGGCAAAATAATCAGCCCCAGCATTTT.

The chain carries TRBV11-2 and TRBJ2-7; D perhaps matches TRBD2 (5 bases). The germline V gene has CDR1 SGHAT and CDR2 FQNNGV. The CDR3 loop spans 14 amino acids. Trimming took 2 bases from V and 4 from J, leaving 12 bases between them. The CDR3 DNA reads as TGTGCCAGCAGCTTATTAGACTACCGATACGAGCAGTACTTC. Its translation is CASSLLDYRYEQYF. The full variable domain, rest sourced from reference TRBV11-2 and TRBJ2-7, is EAGVAQSPRYKIIEKRQSVAFWCNPISGHATLYWYQQILGQGPKLLIQFQNNGVVDDSQLPKDRFSAERLKGVDSTLKIQPAKLEDSAVYLCASSLLDYRYEQYFGPGTRLTVT.

The J gene is TRBJ1-4, the V gene TRBV6-5; 11 bases line up with TRBD1. Per germline, CDR1 MNHEY and CDR2 SVGAGI. The junction had 0 bases not matched to a gene; V was cut back by 0 bases and J by 6 bases. The CDR3 runs to 15 residues. This CDR3 reads CASSYSGQGDEKLFF. CDR3 DNA sequence: TGTGCCAGCAGTTACTCGGGACAGGGGGATGAAAAACTGTTTTTT.

The chain joins TRBV4-1 to TRBJ2-1; TRBD1 aligns across 7 bases. The germline V gene encodes CDR1 MGHRA and CDR2 YSYEKL. The CDR3 runs to 16 residues. The V segment lost 4 bases and the J segment 3 bases; nucleotides outside the gene matches: 9. This CDR3 is CASSLRGDRDYNEQFF. CDR3 nucleotide sequence: TGCGCCAGCAGCCTAAGAGGAGACAGGGACTACAATGAGCAGTTCTTC.

The CDR3 DNA reads as TGTGCCAGCAGCTTGGGTTTAGGGCGGGGCACAGATACGCAGTATTTT. This gives the protein CASSLGLGRGTDTQYF. V usage is TRBV7-2 and J usage is TRBJ2-3; TRBD2 is a possible D gene (5 bases). The CDR3 spans 16 residues. Germline V gene lookup returns CDR1 SGHTA and CDR2 FQGNSA. Trimming stripped 3 bases from V and 1 base from J, with 14 bases between.

CDR3 loop: CASSLTGSTDTQYF. The CDR3 DNA reads as TGTGCCAGCAGTCTTACAGGAAGCACAGATACGCAGTATTTT. The V and J genes are TRBV7-9 and TRBJ2-3, with D possibly TRBD1 on 5 matching bases. The CDR3 is 14 amino acids. Trimming took 6 bases from V and 0 from J, leaving 10 bases between them. Per germline, CDR1 SEHNR and CDR2 FQNEAQ (reference sequence). Variable domain in full (rest from reference TRBV7-9 and TRBJ2-3): DTGVSQNPRHKITKRGQNVTFRCDPISEHNRLYWYRQTLGQGPEFLTYFQNEAQLEKSRLLSDRFSAERPKGSFSTLEIQRTEQGDSAMYLCASSLTGSTDTQYFGPGTRLTVL.